Presented here are 31 T cell receptor beta chains from one specimen sequenced in a study of CD8+ T cells in alopecia areata. It was cDNA, reverse transcribed from extracted RNA, that served as the sequencing template. Method: immunoSEQ multiplex PCR; TCRdb's copy keeps in-frame clones and lacks some. The data show 90,000 to 130,000 clones, 59% seen once. The specimen sequenced was CD8+ T cells sorted from blood. These receptors came from a human donor in good health.

The count of this clone is one. The chain employs TRBV7-9 and TRBJ2-5, with D perhaps matching TRBD2 (6 bases). CDR3 length: 16 amino acids. Germline V lookup: CDR1 SEHNR, CDR2 FQNEAQ (reference sequence). The V end was cut by 1 base, the J end by 2 bases, with 14 bases between. The CDR3 coding sequence is TGTGCCAGCAGCTTAGTTTTAAGGGAGGATCAAGAGACCCAGTACTTC. This codes for CASSLVLREDQETQYF.

This clone was seen a handful of times. The CDR3 sequence: CASTRPGTANTEAFF. In nucleotides, the CDR3 is TGTGCCAGTACTCGACCCGGGACAGCGAACACTGAAGCTTTCTTT. The V and J genes are TRBV19 and TRBJ1-1, with 7 bases aligning to TRBD1. The CDR3 runs to 15 residues. Germline V CDR1 and CDR2: LNHDA, SQIVND (reference sequence). V was pared by 7 bases and J by 1 base, with 9 bases of the junction left unmatched.

This sequence joins TRBV28 and TRBJ2-7; a weak D match, TRBD1 (5 bases). Looked up from germline, CDR1 is MDHEN and CDR2 is SYDVKM. Trimming removed 7 bases from V and 1 base from J, with 17 bases in between. The CDR3 spans 15 residues. The CDR3 is CASTLGAWGSYEQYF. The CDR3 nucleotides are TGTGCCAGCACCCTAGGGGCATGGGGATCCTACGAGCAGTACTTC.

The V call is TRBV13, the J call TRBJ2-6; D is uncertain. The CDR3 runs 15 residues. Germline V gene data show CDR1 as PRHDT and CDR2 as FYEKMQ (reference sequence). The V and J ends lost 3 bases and 0 bases respectively, with 6 bases between them. This CDR3 reads CASSLGLSGANVLTF. CDR3 nucleotide sequence: TGTGCCAGCAGCTTGGGCCTCTCTGGGGCCAACGTCCTGACTTTC.

The CDR3 spells CASSLSQSPTLREKLFF. CDR3 nucleotide sequence: TGTGCCAGCAGCTTAAGTCAGAGTCCCACGTTGCGTGAAAAACTGTTTTTT. This sequence joins TRBV13 and TRBJ1-4; D is uncertain. Trimming took off 2 bases at V and 7 bases at J, with 20 bases between the two ends. Germline V gives CDR1 PRHDT, CDR2 FYEKMQ (reference sequence). The CDR3 consists of 17 residues.

Of note for this clone: The conserved final phenylalanine or tryptophan is absent from the CDR3, which likely points to a read error. The genes are TRBV29-1 and TRBJ2-7; no clear D gene. The ends were cut back, 5 bases at V and 4 bases at J, with 9 bases in the middle. The V gene's germline CDR1 is SQVTM and CDR2 ANQGSEA. The CDR3 length is 11 residues. CDR3 sequence: CSVPVGYEQYL. The CDR3 DNA is TGCAGCGTTCCGGTAGGTTACGAGCAGTACCTC.

This clone turned up a few times. The rearrangement joins TRBV13 to TRBJ1-1; weak D call: TRBD1 (5 bases). Germline loops: CDR1 PRHDT, CDR2 FYEKMQ (reference sequence). The CDR3 covers 13 residues. Deletions cut 5 bases from V and 1 base from J, with 8 bases between. The CDR3 spells CASSPTANTEAFF. In DNA form, the CDR3 reads TGTGCCAGCAGCCCGACAGCGAACACTGAAGCTTTCTTT.

The chain has TRBV27 and TRBJ2-1; 9 bases fit TRBD1. This CDR3 is built from 13 residues. The germline V gene has CDR1 MNHEY and CDR2 SMNVEV (reference sequence). Unmatched junction bases numbered 5, after V lost 1 base and J lost 13 bases. The CDR3 nucleotides are TGTGCCAGCAGTTTATTCCCGGGACAGGGACAGTTCTTC. It yields the protein CASSLFPGQGQFF.

This rearrangement joins TRBV30 to TRBJ2-7; 9 bases fit TRBD1. The CDR3 runs to 15 residues. V shed 5 bases, J shed 2 bases, and the junction held 10 bases outside the gene matches. The V gene's germline CDR1 is GTSNPN and CDR2 SVGIG (reference sequence). CDR3 in DNA: TGTGCCTGGGATGCCGGGACAGGGCTCCCCTACGAGCAGTACTTC. Protein: CAWDAGTGLPYEQYF.

This chain connects TRBV29-1 to TRBJ2-7, with D perhaps matching TRBD1 (5 bases). From germline, CDR1 is SQVTM and CDR2 ANQGSEA. The length of the CDR3 is 11 residues. In nucleotides, the CDR3 is TGCAGTCACTTCCAGGGTCAGGGGCAGTACTTC. As protein: CSHFQGQGQYF.

As concerns this clone: The junction shows a germline mismatch at one end, possibly a read error. The CDR3 sequence is CASSESDSLYGYTF. The CDR3 DNA reads TGTGCCAGCAGTGAATCGGACAGCCTCTATGGCTACACCTTC. This chain joins TRBV10-3 and TRBJ1-2, with D possibly matching TRBD1 (6 bases). From germline, CDR1 is ENHRY and CDR2 SYGVKD. The length of the CDR3 is 14 residues.

V usage is TRBV28 and J usage is TRBJ2-5; D may be TRBD1 (5 bases). V was cut by 6 bases and J by 5 bases, with 13 bases left in between. CDR3 length equals 13 residues. Germline V gives CDR1 MDHEN, CDR2 SYDVKM. The CDR3 sequence: CASRPQGEETQYF. The DNA for the CDR3 is TGTGCCAGCAGGCCCCAGGGCGAGGAGACCCAGTACTTC.

The CDR3 region has the DNA TGCGCCAGCAGCCGTCTAGGGCGAGGGGGCTTTACTGAAGCTTTCTTT. Amino acid sequence: CASSRLGRGGFTEAFF. This chain links TRBV4-3 with TRBJ1-1; 7 bases are shared with TRBD1. Germline V gene sequence: CDR1 LGHNA, CDR2 YSLEER. The CDR3 runs to 16 residues. V was clipped by 4 bases and J by 5 bases; unmatched bases: 13.

This clone has a handful of counts. The CDR3 region has the DNA TGCAGCGTTGAGTTGGCAGACACTAACTATGGCTACACCTTC. Protein product: CSVELADTNYGYTF. The V and J genes are TRBV29-1 and TRBJ1-2; the D is unclear. Deletions cut 3 bases from V and 0 bases from J, with 11 bases between. The CDR3 has 14 amino acids. Germline V gives CDR1 SQVTM, CDR2 ANQGSEA.

The chain is built from TRBV15 and TRBJ1-2, with a tentative D call TRBD1 (5 bases). CDR1 and CDR2 (germline): LNHNV, YYDKDF (reference sequence). The CDR3 is 13 residues long. The ends were cut back, 6 bases at V and 4 bases at J, with 12 bases in the middle. DNA for the CDR3: TGTGCCACCAGTTCCACAGGCGTCTATGGCTACACCTTC. Protein sequence: CATSSTGVYGYTF.

The chain carries TRBV13 and TRBJ2-7; TRBD1 aligns across 9 bases. The germline V gene has CDR1 PRHDT and CDR2 FYEKMQ (reference sequence). V lost 5 bases to trimming and J lost 5 bases; unmatched junction nucleotides: 10. The CDR3 runs to 15 residues. CDR3 loop: CASSVGTGRFHEQYF. CDR3 sequence (DNA): TGTGCCAGCAGCGTCGGGACAGGGAGGTTCCACGAGCAGTACTTC.

The J gene is TRBJ2-2, the V gene TRBV30; 7 positions agree with TRBD2. This CDR3 has 17 amino acids. V shed 4 bases and J 1 base; nucleotides not matched to a gene: 12. Germline V CDR1 and CDR2: GTSNPN, SVGIG (reference sequence). The CDR3 sequence: CAWIGLTSEVNTGELFF. CDR3 DNA: TGTGCCTGGATAGGTTTAACTAGCGAGGTGAACACCGGGGAGCTGTTTTTT.

The V call is TRBV7-9, the J call TRBJ1-2; D unresolved. Germline CDR1 is SEHNR and CDR2 is FQNEAQ (reference sequence). This CDR3 region has 17 residues. Trimming stripped 3 bases from V and 5 bases from J, with 22 bases between. CDR3: CASSFTPNRQASYGYTF. The DNA for the CDR3 is TGTGCCAGCAGCTTCACTCCTAACCGACAAGCATCTTATGGCTACACCTTC.

V and J are TRBV5-1 and TRBJ1-1; D gene ambiguous. CDR1 is SGHRS, CDR2 YFSETQ, per germline. The CDR3 runs 13 residues. With 1 base removed from V and 0 bases from J, the gap between germline ends came to 4 bases. CDR3 in DNA: TGCGCCAGCAGCTTGTACATGAACACTGAAGCTTTCTTT. Translated, it gives CASSLYMNTEAFF.

The J gene is TRBJ2-1, the V gene TRBV27, with 8 positions matching TRBD1. The CDR3 totals 14 residues. V lost 5 bases and J lost 6; bases outside the gene matches: 6. Germline V lookup: CDR1 MNHEY, CDR2 SMNVEV (reference sequence). The CDR3 protein is CASSPITGGNEQFF. CDR3 in DNA: TGTGCCAGCAGTCCAATTACAGGGGGCAATGAGCAGTTCTTC.

The chain is built from TRBV4-1 and TRBJ2-1, with TRBD1 matching over 8 bases. The length of the CDR3 is 12 residues. Germline V gene data show CDR1 as MGHRA and CDR2 as YSYEKL. V shed 4 bases and J 8 bases; nucleotides not matched to a gene: 1. The CDR3 sequence is CASSPGGYEQFF. CDR3 coding DNA: TGCGCCAGCAGCCCAGGGGGCTATGAGCAGTTCTTC.

V and J are TRBV7-2 and TRBJ1-1; perhaps TRBD1 as D (5 bases). Germline values: CDR1 SGHTA, CDR2 FQGNSA. The CDR3 covers 12 residues. V was shortened by 3 bases and J by 7 bases, with 9 bases between the two germline ends. CDR3 residues: CASSFWGGEAFF. The CDR3 DNA sequence: TGTGCCAGCAGCTTTTGGGGGGGTGAAGCTTTCTTT.

The CDR3 region has the DNA TGTGCCAGCAGCTTGAGGTTAGCGGGAGAGCCCGTGACAGATACGCAGTATTTT. As protein: CASSLRLAGEPVTDTQYF. The chain employs TRBV5-6 and TRBJ2-3, with TRBD2 identical over 9 bases. Germline-derived CDR1 and CDR2 are SGHDT and YYEEEE. Trimming cost V 1 base and J 3 bases; bases outside gene matches: 12. The CDR3 covers 18 residues.

The chain employs TRBV11-2 and TRBJ1-4, with no clear D. In germline, CDR1 is SGHAT, CDR2 FQNNGV. The V gene lost 5 bases and the J gene lost 12 bases, with 28 bases spanning the gap. The CDR3 consists of 17 residues. The CDR3 DNA follows: TGTGCCAGCAGCGCTACGATACCTCCGCAACTAATTATGGAACTGTTTTTT. This translates into CASSATIPPQLIMELFF.

The chain is built from TRBV6-1 and TRBJ1-2; a weak D match, TRBD1 (5 bases). Germline assignment: CDR1 MNHNS and CDR2 SASEGT. CDR3 length equals 13 residues. V lost 4 bases and J lost 5, with 11 bases in between. CDR3 loop: CASSGDLWYGYTF. CDR3 bases: TGTGCCAGCAGTGGGGACCTTTGGTATGGCTACACCTTC.

This CDR3 is CASLWVVGTEAFF. The CDR3, as DNA: TGTGCCAGCCTCTGGGTCGTCGGGACTGAAGCTTTCTTT. This chain links TRBV7-8 with TRBJ1-1; D gene uncertain. There are 13 residues in the CDR3. Germline loops: CDR1 SGHVS, CDR2 FQNEAQ. Trimming removed 8 bases at V and 5 bases at J, with 15 bases between.

This clone came up once. The chain employs TRBV28 and TRBJ1-6, with 7 bases aligning to TRBD1. Germline lookup yields CDR1 MDHEN and CDR2 SYDVKM. The junction had 3 bases not matched to a gene; V was cut back by 1 base and J by 3 bases. The CDR3 has 16 residues. This CDR3 reads CASSLLGGVYNSPLHF. DNA of the CDR3: TGTGCCAGCAGTTTATTAGGGGGCGTCTATAATTCACCCCTCCACTTT.

The V and J genes are TRBV29-1 and TRBJ1-2, with D perhaps TRBD1 (6 bases). V was shortened by 7 bases and J by 8 bases, with 14 bases between the two germline ends. The germline CDR1 and CDR2 sequences are SQVTM and ANQGSEA. The CDR3 is made up of 11 amino acids. This CDR3 is CSALGGWGYTF. In nucleotides, the CDR3 is TGCAGCGCTTTAGGGGGATGGGGCTACACCTTC.

For the CDR3, the DNA is TGCAGCGTTGGACCAAGGCGACACAATGAGCAGTTCTTC. This encodes CSVGPRRHNEQFF. This chain links TRBV29-1 with TRBJ2-1; D unclear. Trimming stripped 4 bases from V and 5 bases from J, with 12 bases between. CDR1 and CDR2 (germline): SQVTM, ANQGSEA. The CDR3 runs to 13 residues.

This clone has just one count. This chain uses TRBV2 with TRBJ1-1, with D perhaps TRBD1 (5 bases). This CDR3 is 16 amino acids long. Germline CDR1 reads SNHLY; CDR2 reads FYNNEI. V was pared by 8 bases and J by 0 bases, with 19 bases between. CDR3 coding DNA: TGTGCCAGCCGTTATGGCGGGGGATTCATGAACACTGAAGCTTTCTTT. It is translated as CASRYGGGFMNTEAFF.

V usage is TRBV7-2 and J usage is TRBJ2-7, with 12 bases lining up with TRBD2. Unmatched junction bases numbered 6, after V lost 3 bases and J lost 6 bases. The germline V gene encodes CDR1 SGHTA and CDR2 FQGNSA. The CDR3 is 15 residues long. This CDR3 is CASSFNLAGGREQYF. Here the CDR3 DNA reads TGTGCCAGCAGCTTCAACCTAGCGGGGGGGCGCGAGCAGTACTTC.